The clone carrying this T cell receptor beta chain was seen repeatedly, ten times or more. The CDR3 extends over 15 amino acids. From germline, CDR1 is SGHDT and CDR2 YYEEEE. V lost 4 bases and J lost 4, with 15 bases in between. The data belong to a study of quantifying T cell responses using KT2 cells. Study-wide background: cDNA was made from DNase-treated RNA using alpha and beta constant primers.

Each cDNA got a UMI-containing oligo ligated at its 3' end. An equimolar mix of RC1.1 and RC1.2 primed the beta chain across TRBC1 and TRBC2. TCRdb re-called the UMI-ligation and nested PCR reads with MiXCR, one entry per CDR3 protein. The sample consists of around 30,000 distinct CDR3 sequences, about a tenth of them appearing once. The chain carries TRBV5-6 and TRBJ2-1; D may be TRBD2 (5 bases). The clonotype comes from a human donor. The sequencing input was PBMCs spiked with cells of the T cell clone KT2. CDR3 in amino acids: CASSGTGWGYNEQFF. The CDR3 DNA sequence: TGTGCCAGCAGCGGTACGGGGTGGGGTTACAATGAGCAGTTCTTC. Full variable domain (remainder filled in from reference TRBV5-6 and TRBJ2-1): DAGVTQSPTHLIKTRGQQVTLRCSPKSGHDTVSWYQQALGQGPQFIFQYYEEEERQRGNFPDRFSGHQFPNYSSELNVNALLLGDSALYLCASSGTGWGYNEQFFGPGTRLTVL.